This T cell receptor (beta chain) was sequenced in a study of T cell repertoires in cytomegalovirus infection. The CDR3 is 16 amino acids. Trimming left V 6 bases short and J 0 bases short, with 18 bases between. The germline gives CDR1 MDHEN, CDR2 SYDVKM. General study findings and limits: In two of eight donors, the top clonotype was HLA-C-restricted CMV-specific.

MiXCR, run by TCRdb on the reads, gives a single entry per CDR3 protein. The repertoire holds fewer than 300,000 distinct CDR3 sequences, with roughly 25% as singletons. In this sample, this clonotype turned up a few times. Its antigen remains unidentified. The rearrangement joins TRBV28 to TRBJ2-7, with a tentative D call TRBD2 (7 bases). Sequenced: PBMCs. The receptor was derived from a human donor in good health (CMV status not recorded). Some clones in this sample may be carry-over from other donors' samples. Here the CDR3 DNA reads TGTGCCAGCAGCCAGGGAGGGGGGATTTCCTCCTACGAGCAGTACTTC. Encoded protein: CASSQGGGISSYEQYF.